What follows describes a single T cell receptor beta chain. TCRdb keeps only in-frame clones here, not all; method: immunoSEQ multiplex PCR. The profile shows roughly 28,000 clones, 88% of them singletons. These data are taken from a study of blood T cell repertoires in COVID-19. Study-wide context: Acute and convalescent COVID-19 specimens originated in the United States, Italy and Spain. Nucleic acid was either cDNA or gDNA, and it came from T cells, B-cell-depleted T cells, or PBMCs.

This receptor was identified in a woman in her forties or fifties with active COVID-19. Sample: peripheral blood.

The CDR3 DNA reads TGTGCCAGCAGCTTAGCGGGGTCAGGGGTATACACTGAAGCTTTCTTT. This encodes CASSLAGSGVYTEAFF. The chain carries TRBV7-9 and TRBJ1-1; possible D gene TRBD1, 6 bases. Trimming pared 0 bases from V and 3 bases from J, leaving 14 bases between. The CDR3 length is 16 residues. CDR1 is SEHNR and CDR2 is FQNEAQ in the germline V gene (reference sequence).